What follows is one TCR beta chain and its context. This CDR3 contains 16 residues. V lost 4 bases and J lost 1, with 14 bases in between. Germline CDR1 and CDR2: LGHNT and FRNRAP. As processed by the authors: Scientists estimated how many nucleated cells there were by amplifying reference gene primers. Assay: immunoSEQ multiplex PCR; the TCRdb copy retains only in-frame clones and omits some. V and J calls and clone size are those listed in that table; D and trimming were worked out from the DNA. The repertoire has around 27,000 clones, 65% to 90% of them found once; the top ten carry 25%. The sample is drawn from a study of blood T cell repertoires in COVID-19. In the study overall: The United States, Italy and Spain provided the acute and convalescent COVID-19 samples. Sources were T cells, B-cell-depleted T cells, or PBMCs; the material itself was cDNA or gDNA.

Sequencing input: peripheral blood. The rearrangement links TRBV12-5 to TRBJ1-3; no clear D. The receptor comes from a man aged 70-80 years with active COVID-19. The CDR3 DNA is TGTGCTAGTGGTTGGTCGGACTCCCAGTCTGGAAACACCATATATTTT. This sequence encodes CASGWSDSQSGNTIYF.